This paragraph covers one T cell receptor (beta chain) sequence. Its cognate antigen is unknown. The sample comes from a study of T cells in Graves' hyperthyroidism and ophthalmopathy. As for the study in general: Prior to any treatment, at the point of initial diagnosis, peripheral blood was collected. Study-wide findings and caveats: Within blood appeared most thyroid clonotypes that had expanded above 0.001.

Fresh peripheral blood, about 10 ml of it, supplied the PBMCs. The CDR3 runs 17 residues. Germline CDR1 and CDR2: MDHEN and SYDVKM. The J segment lost 5 bases and the V segment lost 5 bases, leaving 15 bases of the junction unmatched. It was RNA transcripts that yielded the amplified TCR beta CDR3 regions. First-round RT-PCR targeting the TCR CDR3 was performed with the HTBI primer set. TCRdb fed the multiplex PCR reads into MiXCR, producing one record per CDR3 protein. Found here are 300,000 to 350,000 distinct CDR3 sequences, roughly 20% of them singletons; the top ten hold approximately 54%. The chain recombines TRBV28 with TRBJ2-5; 9 nucleotides agree with TRBD2. Sequencing was carried out using blood. The source is a woman between 45 and 65 years old with Graves' hyperthyroidism. The CDR3 DNA sequence: TGTGCCAGCAGTATTGCCGGGACTAGCCTCCTCTCGGAGACCCAGTACTTC. Protein sequence: CASSIAGTSLLSETQYF.